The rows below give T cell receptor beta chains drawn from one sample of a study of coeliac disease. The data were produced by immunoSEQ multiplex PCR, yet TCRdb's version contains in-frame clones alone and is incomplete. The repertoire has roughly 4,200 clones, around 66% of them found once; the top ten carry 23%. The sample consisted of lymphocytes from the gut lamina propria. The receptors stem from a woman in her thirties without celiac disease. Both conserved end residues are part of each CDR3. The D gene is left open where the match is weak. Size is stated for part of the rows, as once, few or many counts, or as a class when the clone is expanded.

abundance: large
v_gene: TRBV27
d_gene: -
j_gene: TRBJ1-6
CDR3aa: CASSPTQATPLHF
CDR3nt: TGTGCCAGCAGTCCCACCCAGGCTACCCCCCTCCACTTT

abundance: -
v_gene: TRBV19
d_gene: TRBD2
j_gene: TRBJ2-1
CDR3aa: CASSIRSGIGDEQFF
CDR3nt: TGTGCCAGTAGTATACGGAGCGGGATCGGGGATGAGCAGTTCTTC

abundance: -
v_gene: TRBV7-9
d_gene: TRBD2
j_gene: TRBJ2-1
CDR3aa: CASSLASRGSSYNEQFF
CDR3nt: TGTGCCAGCAGCTTAGCGTCGCGGGGGAGCTCCTACAATGAGCAGTTCTTC

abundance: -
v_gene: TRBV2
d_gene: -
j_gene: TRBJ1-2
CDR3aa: CASSPNSYYGYTF
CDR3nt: TGTGCCAGCAGTCCCAACTCTTACTATGGCTACACCTTC

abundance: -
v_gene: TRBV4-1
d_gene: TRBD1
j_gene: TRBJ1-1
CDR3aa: CASSQDRGIQEAFF
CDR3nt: TGCGCCAGCAGCCAAGACAGGGGGATTCAAGAAGCTTTCTTT

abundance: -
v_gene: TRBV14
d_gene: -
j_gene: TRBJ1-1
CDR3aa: CASSRLGGTIMNTEAFF
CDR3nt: TGTGCCAGCAGCCGCCTCGGGGGGACAATTATGAACACTGAAGCTTTCTTT

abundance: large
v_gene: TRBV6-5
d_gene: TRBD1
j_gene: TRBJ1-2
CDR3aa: CASRDRGKALGYTF
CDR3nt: TGTGCCAGCAGGGACAGGGGAAAGGCTCTTGGCTACACCTTC

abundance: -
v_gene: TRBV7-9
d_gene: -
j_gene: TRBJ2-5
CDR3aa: CASSFSAELQETQYF
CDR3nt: TGTGCCAGCAGCTTTAGCGCGGAGCTGCAAGAGACCCAGTACTTC

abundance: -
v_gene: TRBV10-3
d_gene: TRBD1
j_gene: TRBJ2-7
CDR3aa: CAISESGKQGAYEQYF
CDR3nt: TGTGCCATCAGTGAGTCGGGGAAACAGGGGGCCTACGAGCAGTACTTC

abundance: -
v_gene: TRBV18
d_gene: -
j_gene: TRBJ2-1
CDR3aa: CASSAEVIGNEQFF
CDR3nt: TGTGCCAGCTCCGCTGAGGTTATCGGCAATGAGCAGTTCTTC

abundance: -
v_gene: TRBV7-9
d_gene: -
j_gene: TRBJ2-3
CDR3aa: CASSSTSDTQYF
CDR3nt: TGTGCCAGCAGCTCAACATCAGATACGCAGTATTTT

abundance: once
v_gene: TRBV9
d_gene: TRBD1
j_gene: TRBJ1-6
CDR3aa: CASSAGTGSSYNSPLHF
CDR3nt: TGTGCCAGCAGCGCTGGGACAGGGAGCTCCTATAATTCACCCCTCCACTTT

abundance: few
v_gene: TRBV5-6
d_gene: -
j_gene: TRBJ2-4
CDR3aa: CASSLGAGDVKNIQYF
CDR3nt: TGTGCCAGCAGCTTGGGGGCAGGGGATGTCAAAAACATTCAGTACTTC

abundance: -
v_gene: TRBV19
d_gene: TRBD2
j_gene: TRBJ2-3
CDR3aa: CASSTRASGGADTQYF
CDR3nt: TGTGCCAGTAGTACCCGGGCTAGCGGGGGTGCAGATACGCAGTATTTT

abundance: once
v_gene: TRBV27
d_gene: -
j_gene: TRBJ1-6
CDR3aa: CASSAFGQYNSPLHF
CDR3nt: TGTGCCAGCAGTGCCTTTGGACAGTATAATTCACCCCTCCACTTT

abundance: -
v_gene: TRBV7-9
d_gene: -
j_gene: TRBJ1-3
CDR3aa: CASTPGNYLDTIYF
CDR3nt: TGTGCCAGCACCCCGGGGAATTACCTGGACACCATATATTTT

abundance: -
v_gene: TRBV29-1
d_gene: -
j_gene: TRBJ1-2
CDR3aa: CSVSRDTHYGYTF
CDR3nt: TGCAGCGTCAGCAGGGACACTCACTATGGCTACACCTTC

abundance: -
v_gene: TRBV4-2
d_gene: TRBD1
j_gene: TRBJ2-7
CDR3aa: CASSQAQGQGSRRQYF
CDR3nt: TGTGCCAGCAGCCAAGCCCAAGGACAGGGGAGCAGAAGGCAGTACTTC

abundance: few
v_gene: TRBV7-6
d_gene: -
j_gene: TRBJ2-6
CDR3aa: CASSLVDSGANVLTF
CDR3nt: TGTGCCAGCAGCTTAGTAGATTCTGGGGCCAACGTCCTGACTTTC

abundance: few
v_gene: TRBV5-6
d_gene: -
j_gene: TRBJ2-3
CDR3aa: CASSLSWGGAGTDTQYF
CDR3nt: TGTGCCAGCAGCTTGAGTTGGGGGGGGGCCGGCACAGATACGCAGTATTTT

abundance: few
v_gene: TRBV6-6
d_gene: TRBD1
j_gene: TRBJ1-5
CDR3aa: CASSLQGGQPQHF
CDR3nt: TGTGCCAGCAGTCTACAGGGGGGGCAGCCCCAGCATTTT

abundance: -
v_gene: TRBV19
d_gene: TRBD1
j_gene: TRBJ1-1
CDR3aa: CASTGGQVSTEAFF
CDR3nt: TGTGCCAGCACGGGGGGACAGGTCTCCACTGAAGCTTTCTTT

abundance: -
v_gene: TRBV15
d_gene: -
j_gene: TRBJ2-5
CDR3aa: CATSRGGQVPGVETQYF
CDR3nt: TGTGCCACCAGCAGAGGGGGCCAGGTCCCTGGCGTGGAGACCCAGTACTTC

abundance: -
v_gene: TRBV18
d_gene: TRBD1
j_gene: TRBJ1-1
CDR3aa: CASSITGTGENTEAFF
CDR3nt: TGTGCCAGCTCAATAACTGGGACAGGGGAGAACACTGAAGCTTTCTTT

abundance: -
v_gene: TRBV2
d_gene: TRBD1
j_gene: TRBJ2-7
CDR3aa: CASSGQGEQYF
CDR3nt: TGTGCCAGCAGTGGACAGGGTGAGCAGTACTTC

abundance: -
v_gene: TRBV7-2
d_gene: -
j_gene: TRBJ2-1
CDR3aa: CASSLESNEQFF
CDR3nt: TGTGCCAGCAGCTTGGAGTCCAATGAGCAGTTCTTC

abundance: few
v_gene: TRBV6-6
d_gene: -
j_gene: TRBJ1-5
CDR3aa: CASSPRVGRGNQPQHF
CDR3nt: TGTGCCAGCAGCCCCCGAGTAGGCAGGGGCAATCAGCCCCAGCATTTT

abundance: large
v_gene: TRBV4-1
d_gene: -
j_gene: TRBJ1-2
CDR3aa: CASSQTTTSPTNAYGYTF
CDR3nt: TGCGCCAGCAGCCAGACCACGACATCCCCAACGAATGCCTATGGCTACACCTTC

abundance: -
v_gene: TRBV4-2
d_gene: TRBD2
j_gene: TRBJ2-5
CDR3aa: CASSQGASGAVLTQYF
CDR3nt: TGTGCCAGCAGCCAGGGGGCTAGCGGGGCCGTCCTGACCCAGTACTTC

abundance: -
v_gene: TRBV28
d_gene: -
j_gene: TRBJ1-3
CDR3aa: CASSPPGGTGNTIYF
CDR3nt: TGTGCCAGCAGCCCCCCTGGGGGCACTGGAAACACCATATATTTT

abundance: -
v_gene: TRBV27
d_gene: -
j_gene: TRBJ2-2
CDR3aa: CASRLAPAGELFF
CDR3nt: TGTGCCAGCAGGCTAGCGCCGGCCGGGGAGCTGTTTTTT

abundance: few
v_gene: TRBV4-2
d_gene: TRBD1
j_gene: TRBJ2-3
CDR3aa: CASSPQSGQESDTQYF
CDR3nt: TGTGCCAGCAGCCCACAGAGCGGACAGGAATCAGATACGCAGTATTTT

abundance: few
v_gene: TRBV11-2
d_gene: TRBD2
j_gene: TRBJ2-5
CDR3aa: CASSESTLAGYQETQYF
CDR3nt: TGTGCCAGCAGCGAATCGACACTAGCGGGGTACCAAGAGACCCAGTACTTC

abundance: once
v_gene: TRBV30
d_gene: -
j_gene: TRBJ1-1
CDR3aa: CAWRYSSNTEAFF
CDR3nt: TGTGCCTGGAGATACAGCTCGAACACTGAAGCTTTCTTT

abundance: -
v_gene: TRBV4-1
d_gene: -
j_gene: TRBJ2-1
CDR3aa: CASSHPSSGYYNEQFF
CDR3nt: TGCGCCAGCAGCCATCCTTCCTCGGGGTACTACAATGAGCAGTTCTTC

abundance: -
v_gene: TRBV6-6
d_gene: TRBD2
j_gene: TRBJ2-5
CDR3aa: CASIVIAGVGETQYF
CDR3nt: TGTGCCAGCATCGTAATAGCGGGGGTGGGAGAGACCCAGTACTTC

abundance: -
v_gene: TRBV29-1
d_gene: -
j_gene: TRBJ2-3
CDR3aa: CSVSSLGARSTDTQYF
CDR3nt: TGCAGCGTTTCCAGTTTGGGGGCGCGCAGCACAGATACGCAGTATTTT

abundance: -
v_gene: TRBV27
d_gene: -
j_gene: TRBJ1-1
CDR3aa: CASSLSRQARTEAFF
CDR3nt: TGTGCCAGCAGTTTATCCCGACAGGCTCGGACTGAAGCTTTCTTT

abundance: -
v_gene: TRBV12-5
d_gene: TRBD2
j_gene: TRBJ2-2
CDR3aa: CASAGQRGGRTGELFF
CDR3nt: TGTGCTAGTGCCGGGCAGCGGGGGGGCCGAACCGGGGAGCTGTTTTTT

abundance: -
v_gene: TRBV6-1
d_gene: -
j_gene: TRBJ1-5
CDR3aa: CASSYGARNQPQHF
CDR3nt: TGTGCCAGCAGTTATGGGGCCCGCAATCAGCCCCAGCATTTT

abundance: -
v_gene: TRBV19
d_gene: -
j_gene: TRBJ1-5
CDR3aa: CASSPRVRSNQPQHF
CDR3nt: TGTGCCAGTAGTCCACGGGTGCGCAGCAATCAGCCCCAGCATTTT

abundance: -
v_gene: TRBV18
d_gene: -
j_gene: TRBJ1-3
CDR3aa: CASSPDRTRGNTIYF
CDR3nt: TGTGCCAGCTCACCCGACAGGACGAGAGGAAACACCATATATTTT

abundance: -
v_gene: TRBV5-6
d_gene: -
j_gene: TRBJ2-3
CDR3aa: CASSWIGAGRDTQYF
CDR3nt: TGTGCCAGCAGCTGGATAGGCGCGGGGAGGGATACGCAGTATTTT